The 12 T cell receptor beta chains presented below share a single source sample, sequenced in a study of human thymus T cells. Using immunoSEQ multiplex PCR, the repertoire was profiled, and TCRdb retains in-frame clones only, with some absent. The sample contains tens of thousands of clones, 85% to 95% of which appear only once. Resections removed during corrective heart surgery provided the thymus tissue used. Sequenced: thymus tissue. The receptor source for this set is a girl in the first two years of life with a congenital heart defect but otherwise immunologically healthy.

The chain couples TRBV5-1 to TRBJ2-5; 10 nucleotides agree with TRBD2. CDR3 length: 17 amino acids. V shed 0 bases and J 5 bases; nucleotides not matched to a gene: 10. The V gene's germline CDR1 is SGHRS and CDR2 YFSETQ. In nucleotides, the CDR3 is TGCGCCAGCAGCTTGGTTACCCTAGCGGGAGCGTACGAGACCCAGTACTTC. Protein sequence: CASSLVTLAGAYETQYF.

A single count supports this clone. This chain joins TRBV6-6 and TRBJ1-4, with D hard to call. The germline CDR1 and CDR2 sequences are MNHNY and SVGAGI (reference sequence). This CDR3 comprises 15 residues. Trimming removed 2 bases from V and 3 bases from J, with 10 bases in between. The CDR3 coding sequence is TGTGCCAGCAGTTACGCCGCTCTCCCTAATGAAAAACTGTTTTTT. It specifies CASSYAALPNEKLFF.

The chain employs TRBV28 and TRBJ2-7; perhaps D is TRBD1 or TRBD2 (5 bases each). The CDR3 runs to 18 residues. V was shortened by 7 bases and J by 0 bases, with 25 bases between the two germline ends. The V gene's germline CDR1 is MDHEN and CDR2 SYDVKM. The CDR3 loop reads CASTPEGPLLKCSYEQYF. The CDR3 DNA is TGTGCCAGCACCCCTGAGGGACCGTTGCTTAAATGCTCCTACGAGCAGTACTTC.

V and J are TRBV9 and TRBJ1-2; D is possibly TRBD1 (6 bases). Trimming cost V 0 bases and J 6 bases, with 12 bases left between them. The CDR3 runs 14 residues. In germline, CDR1 is SGDLS, CDR2 YYNGEE. In DNA, the CDR3 is TGTGCCAGCAGCGTAGGGGCAGGGGTGGATGGCTACACCTTC. It specifies CASSVGAGVDGYTF.

The gene calls are TRBV28 and TRBJ1-2; maybe TRBD1 (6 bases). Germline CDR1 reads MDHEN; CDR2 reads SYDVKM. V was cut by 6 bases and J by 4 bases, with 21 bases left in between. The length of the CDR3 is 16 residues. The CDR3 is CASSNQVGQTIYGYTF. CDR3 bases: TGTGCCAGCAGCAATCAAGTCGGACAGACTATCTATGGCTACACCTTC.

The gene calls are TRBV14 and TRBJ2-6, with 7 bases that match TRBD1. Trimming removed 1 base from V and 2 bases from J; junction bases left unmatched: 5. Germline lookup yields CDR1 SGHDN and CDR2 FVKESK. The length of the CDR3 is 17 residues. The CDR3 protein is CASSQVPGQAGANVLTF. CDR3 DNA sequence: TGTGCCAGCAGCCAAGTCCCCGGACAGGCTGGGGCCAACGTCCTGACTTTC.

The V call is TRBV29-1, the J call TRBJ1-2, with unresolved D. CDR1 is SQVTM, CDR2 ANQGSEA, per germline. The CDR3 has 11 residues. Trimming took 1 base from V and 1 from J, leaving 1 base between them. This chain's CDR3 is CSVEGNYGYTF. CDR3 nucleotides: TGCAGCGTTGAAGGTAACTATGGCTACACCTTC.

This clone was recorded only once. CDR3 DNA: TGTGCCAGCAGCCAAGATAGAAACCCAAGGAGGGAAGCCAAAAACATTCAGTACTTC. Protein sequence: CASSQDRNPRREAKNIQYF. The chain couples TRBV4-2 to TRBJ2-4; TRBD2 is a possible D gene (6 bases). V lost 0 bases and J 0 bases, leaving 18 bases between the germline ends. Germline V gives CDR1 LGHNA, CDR2 YNFKEQ. The CDR3 totals 19 residues.

The genes are TRBV6-6 and TRBJ2-1; D might be TRBD1 or TRBD2, each matching 5 bases. Germline values: CDR1 MNHNY, CDR2 SVGAGI (reference sequence). V lost 8 bases and J lost 5, with 19 bases in between. The CDR3 runs 15 residues. CDR3: CASHGWDRDHNEQFF. In DNA, the CDR3 is TGTGCCAGCCACGGGTGGGATAGGGACCACAATGAGCAGTTCTTC.

The chain uses TRBV19 and TRBJ2-1, with a weak D call TRBD2 (6 bases). In germline, CDR1 is LNHDA, CDR2 SQIVND (reference sequence). The V end lost 7 bases, the J end lost 4 bases, and 14 bases lay between the germline ends. CDR3 length: 14 residues. CDR3 loop: CASTSRGIYNEQFF. The DNA of the CDR3 is TGTGCCAGTACCTCGCGCGGGATTTACAATGAGCAGTTCTTC. The whole variable domain, filled in from reference TRBV19 and TRBJ2-1, reads DGGITQSPKYLFRKEGQNVTLSCEQNLNHDAMYWYRQDPGQGLRLIYYSQIVNDFQKGDIAEGYSVSREKKESFPLTVTSAQKNPTAFYLCASTSRGIYNEQFFGPGTRLTVL.

The V and J genes are TRBV7-9 and TRBJ1-5; 8 positions agree with TRBD1. Germline values: CDR1 SEHNR, CDR2 FQNEAQ (reference sequence). CDR3 length equals 17 residues. The J segment lost 5 bases and the V segment lost 1 base, leaving 10 bases of the junction unmatched. CDR3 protein: CASSLGRGTGVDQPQHF. DNA of the CDR3: TGTGCCAGCAGCTTAGGACGGGGGACAGGTGTTGATCAGCCCCAGCATTTT.

The J gene is TRBJ2-6, the V gene TRBV9, with 7 nucleotides matching TRBD2. CDR3 length equals 18 residues. CDR1 SGDLS and CDR2 YYNGEE come from the germline V gene. V lost 5 bases and J lost 0; bases outside the gene matches: 11. The CDR3 loop is CASSHGLAANSGANVLTF. CDR3 in DNA: TGTGCCAGCAGTCATGGGCTAGCGGCTAACTCTGGGGCCAACGTCCTGACTTTC.